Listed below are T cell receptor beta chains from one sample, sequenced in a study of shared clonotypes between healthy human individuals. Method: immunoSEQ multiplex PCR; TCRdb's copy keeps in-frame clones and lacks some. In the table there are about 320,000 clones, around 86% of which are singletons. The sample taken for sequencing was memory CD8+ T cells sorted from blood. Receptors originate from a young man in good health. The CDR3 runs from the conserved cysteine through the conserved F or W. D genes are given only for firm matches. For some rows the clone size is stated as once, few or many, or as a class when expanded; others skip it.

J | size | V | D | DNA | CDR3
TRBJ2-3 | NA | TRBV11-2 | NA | TGTGCCAGCAGCTTAGATGCTAGCACAGATACGCAGTATTTT | CASSLDASTDTQYF
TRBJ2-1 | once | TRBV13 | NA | TGTGCCAGCAGCTTAGGCGTAGGGGGACGGTACAATGAGCAGTTCTTC | CASSLGVGGRYNEQFF
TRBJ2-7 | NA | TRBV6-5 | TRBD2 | TGTGCCAGCAGCTCCTGGACTAGCGGGTCCTACGAGCAGTACTTC | CASSSWTSGSYEQYF
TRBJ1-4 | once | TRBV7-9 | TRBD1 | TGTGCCAGCAGCCCCCTTTGGACAGGGGAACGACGAAGGGAAAAACTGTTTTTT | CASSPLWTGERRREKLFF
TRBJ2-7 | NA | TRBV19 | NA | TGTGCCAGTAGTATAGATTTCTACTTGGACGGACAAACCTACGAGCAGTACTTC | CASSIDFYLDGQTYEQYF
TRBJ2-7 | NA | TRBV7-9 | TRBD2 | TGTGCCAGCTCTTTAGCGGGAACGTATCGCGAGCAGTACTTC | CASSLAGTYREQYF
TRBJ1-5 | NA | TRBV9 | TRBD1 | TGTGCCAGCAGCACAGGGACAGGGTATCAGCCCCAGCATTTT | CASSTGTGYQPQHF
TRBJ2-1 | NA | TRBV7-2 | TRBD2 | TGTGCCAGCAGCTTTATTGGGACTAGCGGATTGTACAATGAGCAGTTCTTC | CASSFIGTSGLYNEQFF
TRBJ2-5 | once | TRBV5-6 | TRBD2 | TGTGCCAGCAGCCTAGCGGGAGTAAAAGAGACCCAGTACTTC | CASSLAGVKETQYF
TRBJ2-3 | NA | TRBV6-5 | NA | TGTGCCAGCAGTTACCTAGACCCAGCAGATACGCAGTATTTT | CASSYLDPADTQYF
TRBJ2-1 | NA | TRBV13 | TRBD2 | TGTGCCAGCAGCGTTGGACTAGCGGGAAATGAGCAGTTCTTC | CASSVGLAGNEQFF
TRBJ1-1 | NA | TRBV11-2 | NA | TGTGCCAGCAGCTTAGCGGTTGCAGCGAACACTGAAGCTTTCTTT | CASSLAVAANTEAFF
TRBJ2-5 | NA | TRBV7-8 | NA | TGTGCCAGCAGCCTCCACATGGAAGAGACCCAGTACTTC | CASSLHMEETQYF
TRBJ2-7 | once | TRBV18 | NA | TGTGCCAGCTCACCGACCGATACCTACGAGCAGTACTTC | CASSPTDTYEQYF
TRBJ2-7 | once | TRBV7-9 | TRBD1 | TGTGCCAGCAGCACCGGACAGGGGATGACCTACGAGCAGTACTTC | CASSTGQGMTYEQYF
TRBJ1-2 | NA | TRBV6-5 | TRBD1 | TGTGCCAGCAGCATACAGGGGTGGGGTCACGGCTACACCTTC | CASSIQGWGHGYTF
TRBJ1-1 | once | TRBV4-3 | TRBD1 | TGCGCCAGCAGCCAAAACCGGGACAGTGGGTCTGAAGCTTTCTTT | CASSQNRDSGSEAFF
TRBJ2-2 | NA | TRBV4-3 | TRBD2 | TGCGCCAGCAGTTGGACTAGCAGCAACACCGGGGAGCTGTTTTTT | CASSWTSSNTGELFF
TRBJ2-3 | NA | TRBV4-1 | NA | TGCGCCAGCAGCCAAGATCCGGGGGAAGATACGCAGTATTTT | CASSQDPGEDTQYF
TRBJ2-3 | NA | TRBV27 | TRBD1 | TGTGCCAGCTCCCTTAACAGGGGGCAGGGAGATACGCAGTATTTT | CASSLNRGQGDTQYF
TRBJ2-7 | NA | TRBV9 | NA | TGTGCCAGCAGCGTAGGGGTGGGGGACTACGAGCAGTACTTC | CASSVGVGDYEQYF
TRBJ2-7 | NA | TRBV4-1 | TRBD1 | TGCGCCAGCAGCCAAACTCCGGGACAGGGTTACGAGCAGTACTTC | CASSQTPGQGYEQYF
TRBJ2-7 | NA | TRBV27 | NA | TGTGCCAGCAGTTCAATGACGGACAGTTCCTACGAGCAGTACTTC | CASSSMTDSSYEQYF
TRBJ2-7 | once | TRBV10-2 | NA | TGCGCCAGCAGGGATAGTGGCCCCTACGAGCAGTACTTC | CASRDSGPYEQYF
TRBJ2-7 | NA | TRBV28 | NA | TGTGCCAGCAGTTTCTTTGCCACAGGGTCCTACGAGCAGTACTTC | CASSFFATGSYEQYF
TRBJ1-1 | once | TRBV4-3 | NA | TGCGCCAGCAGCCAAGATGGTAACACTGAAGCTTTCTTT | CASSQDGNTEAFF